This T cell receptor (beta chain) was recorded in a study of T-cell reconstitution after alpha-beta-depleted transplantation in children. Study results and limitations: TCRbeta diversity was high at day 60 in some patients (a result of surviving recipient T cells and thymic progenitors). Newly produced T cells mostly accounted for T-cell counts and diversity one year post-transplant. Several hundred expanded graft clones reportedly were the source of alpha-beta T cells about two months after transplant.

This clonotype was recorded at least ten times. Its matching antigen is unknown. TCRbeta library construction was performed incorporating unique molecular identifiers. In TCRdb, the PCR reads were re-called with MiXCR into one record per CDR3 protein. The data show hundreds of thousands of distinct CDR3 sequences, 6.5% to 9% seen once. V was cut by 0 bases and J by 8 bases, with 7 bases left in between. This CDR3 has 13 amino acids. CDR1 is MNHNY, CDR2 SVGAGI, per germline (reference sequence). The sequence derives from a female patient between 2 and 15 years old who had a stem cell transplant for Fanconi anemia, so the T cells may come from the graft donor. This rearrangement joins TRBV6-6 to TRBJ2-2; D possibly corresponds to TRBD1 (5 bases). This material consisted of peripheral blood, taken 360 days after TCRalphabeta/CD19-depleted stem cell transplant. The CDR3 DNA sequence: TGTGCCAGCAGTTACTCTGCAGGGGGGGAGCTGTTTTTT. It is translated as CASSYSAGGELFF.